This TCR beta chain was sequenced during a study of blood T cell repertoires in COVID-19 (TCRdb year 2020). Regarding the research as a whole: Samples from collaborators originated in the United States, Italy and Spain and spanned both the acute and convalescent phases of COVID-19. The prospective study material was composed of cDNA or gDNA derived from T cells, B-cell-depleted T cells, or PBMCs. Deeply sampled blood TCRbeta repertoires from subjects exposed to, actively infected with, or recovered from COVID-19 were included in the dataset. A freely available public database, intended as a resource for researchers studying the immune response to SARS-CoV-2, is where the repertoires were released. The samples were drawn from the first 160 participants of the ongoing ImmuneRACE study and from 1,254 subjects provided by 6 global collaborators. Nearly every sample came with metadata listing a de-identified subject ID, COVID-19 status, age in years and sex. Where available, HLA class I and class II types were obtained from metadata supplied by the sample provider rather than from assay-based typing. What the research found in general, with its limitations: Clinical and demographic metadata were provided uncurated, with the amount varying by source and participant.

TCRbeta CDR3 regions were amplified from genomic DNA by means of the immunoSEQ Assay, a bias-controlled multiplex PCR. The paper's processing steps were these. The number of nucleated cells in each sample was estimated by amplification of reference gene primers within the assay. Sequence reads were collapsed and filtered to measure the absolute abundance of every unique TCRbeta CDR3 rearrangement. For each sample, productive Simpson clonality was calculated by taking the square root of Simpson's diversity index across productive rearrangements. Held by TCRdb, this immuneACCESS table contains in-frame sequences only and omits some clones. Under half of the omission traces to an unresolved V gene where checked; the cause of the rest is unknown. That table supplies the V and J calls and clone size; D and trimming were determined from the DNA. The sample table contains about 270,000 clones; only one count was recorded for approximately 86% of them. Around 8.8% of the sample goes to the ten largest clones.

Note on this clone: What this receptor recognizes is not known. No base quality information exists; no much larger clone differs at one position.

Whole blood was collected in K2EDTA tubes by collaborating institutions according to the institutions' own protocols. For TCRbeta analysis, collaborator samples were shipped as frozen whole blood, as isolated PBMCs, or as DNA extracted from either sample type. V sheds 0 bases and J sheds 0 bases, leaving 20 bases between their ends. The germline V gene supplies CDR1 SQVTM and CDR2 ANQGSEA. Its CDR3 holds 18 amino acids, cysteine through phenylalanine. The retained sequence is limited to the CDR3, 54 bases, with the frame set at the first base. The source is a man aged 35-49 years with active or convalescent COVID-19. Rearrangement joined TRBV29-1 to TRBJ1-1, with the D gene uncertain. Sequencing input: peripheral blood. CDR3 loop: CSVEESIGGLEMNTEAFF. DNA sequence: TGCAGCGTTGAAGAATCTATCGGCGGGTTGGAAATGAACACTGAAGCTTTCTTT.